Below, one T cell receptor beta chain is given with its context. This entry comes from a study of blood T cell repertoires in COVID-19. Symptom resolution, clearance, or two negative PCRs marked the recovered donors of Cohort 3. V was trimmed by 3 bases and J by 7 bases, leaving 12 bases between them. Germline lookup yields CDR1 LGHDT and CDR2 YNNKEL (reference sequence). This CDR3 comprises 13 residues. How the authors handled the data: Using reference gene primer amplification, nucleated cell counts were estimated. Generated by immunoSEQ multiplex PCR, the TCRdb table keeps only in-frame clones and is missing some. Clone size and V and J calls were adopted from that table, with D and trimming inferred from the DNA. This table holds some 250,000 clones, approximately 90% found once.

Sample: PBMCs or T cells enriched from blood (not recorded which). The chain is built from TRBV3-1 (or the pseudogene TRBV3-2) and TRBJ2-5; D not resolved. This clonotype was obtained from a man between 35 and 55 years old who had recovered from COVID-19. CDR3 region: CASSHSYSGTQYF. The CDR3 DNA is TGTGCCAGCAGCCATAGTTATAGTGGGACCCAGTACTTC.